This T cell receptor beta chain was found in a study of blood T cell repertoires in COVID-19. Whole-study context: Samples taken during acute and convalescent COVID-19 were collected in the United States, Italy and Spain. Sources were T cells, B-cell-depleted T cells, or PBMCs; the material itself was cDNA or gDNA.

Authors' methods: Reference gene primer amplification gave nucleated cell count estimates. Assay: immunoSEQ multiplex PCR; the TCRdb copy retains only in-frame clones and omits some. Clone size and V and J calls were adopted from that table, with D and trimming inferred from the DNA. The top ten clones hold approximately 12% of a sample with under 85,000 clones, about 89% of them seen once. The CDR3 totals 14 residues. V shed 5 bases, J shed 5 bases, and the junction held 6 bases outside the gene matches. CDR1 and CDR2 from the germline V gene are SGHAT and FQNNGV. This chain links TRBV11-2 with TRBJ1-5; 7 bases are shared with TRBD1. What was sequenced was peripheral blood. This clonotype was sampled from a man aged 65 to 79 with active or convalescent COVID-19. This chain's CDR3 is CASSAGTVHQPQHF. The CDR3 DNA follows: TGTGCCAGCAGCGCCGGGACAGTTCATCAGCCCCAGCATTTT.